What follows is one T cell receptor (beta chain) and its context. Its specificity is unknown. The CDR3 extends over 13 amino acids. Trimming left V 2 bases short and J 1 base short, with 5 bases between. The V gene's germline CDR1 is SEHNR and CDR2 FQNEAQ (reference sequence). This entry belongs to a study of siplizumab effects on memory and regulatory T cells. Findings and caveats of the study: Siplizumab brought about a significant reduction in alloreactive sequences traceable to unstimulated CD4+ memory cells. The authors mapped only a minor fraction of alloreactive clones to unstimulated subsets. Mean Treg-derived proportions of mappable alloreactive CD4+ clones were less than 75% for siplizumab and roughly 27% for controls.

Using immunoSEQ multiplex PCR, the repertoire was profiled, and TCRdb retains in-frame clones only, with some absent. The sample shows 100,000 or so clones, 80% to 95% of them seen only once. This receptor was identified in a human donor in good health. Specimen: non-Treg CD4+ T cells sorted from blood. V gene TRBV7-9 combines with J gene TRBJ1-1, with unresolved D. CDR3 sequence reads: CASSLSWNTEAFF. The CDR3, as DNA: TGTGCCAGCAGCTTAAGTTGGAACACTGAAGCTTTCTTT.